The 23 T cell receptor beta chains given below trace back to one sample, sequenced in a study of T cell responses to AZD1222 COVID-19 vaccine. The assay was immunoSEQ multiplex PCR, and TCRdb's table has in-frame clones only and misses some. Here the sample spans some 110,000 clones, roughly 90% being singletons. Sequenced material: peripheral blood, taken on day 0 of AZD1222 vaccination. These receptors were collected from an adult in good health.

The chain employs TRBV6-5 and TRBJ2-7; 7 bases map to TRBD2. After removal of 5 bases from V and 4 bases from J, the junction contained 11 bases not matched to a gene. Looked up from germline, CDR1 is MNHEY and CDR2 is SVGAGI. The CDR3 has 15 residues. The CDR3 nucleotides are TGTGCCAGCAGTCCGCGGGAAGCGGGGTTGTACGAGCAGTACTTC. Translating it yields CASSPREAGLYEQYF.

The V gene is TRBV2, the J gene TRBJ2-7, with D uncertain. V was trimmed by 8 bases and J by 4 bases, leaving 12 bases between them. The CDR3 spans 12 residues. Germline loops: CDR1 SNHLY, CDR2 FYNNEI. The CDR3 bases are TGTGCCAGCGGACCGTCCCATTACGAGCAGTACTTC. Its protein product is CASGPSHYEQYF. Variable domain in full (rest from reference TRBV2 and TRBJ2-7): EPEVTQTPSHQVTQMGQEVILRCVPISNHLYFYWYRQILGQKVEFLVSFYNNEISEKSEIFDDQFSVERPDGSNFTLKIRSTKLEDSAMYFCASGPSHYEQYFGPGTRLTVT.

V gene TRBV9 combines with J gene TRBJ2-5; D gene uncertain. Germline V gene lookup returns CDR1 SGDLS and CDR2 YYNGEE. Between the trimmed V and J ends, which lost 0 bases and 2 bases, there was a span of 5 bases. The CDR3 sequence is 13 residues long. DNA for the CDR3: TGTGCCAGCAGCGTAGCGCAGCAAGAGACCCAGTACTTC. Its protein is CASSVAQQETQYF.

This CDR3 reads CASSSDMGYSPLHF. CDR3 DNA sequence: TGTGCCAGCTCATCAGACATGGGATATTCACCCCTCCACTTT. The rearrangement joins TRBV18 to TRBJ1-6, with D hard to call. V lost 5 bases to trimming and J lost 8 bases, with 13 bases between them. The CDR3 is 14 residues long. The V gene's germline CDR1 is KGHSH and CDR2 LQKENI.

The CDR3 here is CATSKYHNEQFF. The CDR3 coding sequence is TGTGCCACCAGCAAGTATCACAATGAGCAGTTCTTC. The chain carries TRBV15 and TRBJ2-1; no definite D call. The V gene's germline CDR1 is LNHNV and CDR2 YYDKDF (reference sequence). The CDR3 runs 12 residues. Trimming stripped 4 bases from V and 5 bases from J, with 6 bases between.

The genes are TRBV29-1 and TRBJ1-1; D unclear. The CDR3 covers 9 residues. V lost 4 bases, J lost 11 bases, and 8 bases lay in between. CDR1 is SQVTM and CDR2 is ANQGSEA in the germline V gene. The CDR3 DNA sequence: TGCAGCGTTGCCCCCGGGGCTTTCTTT. Amino acids: CSVAPGAFF.

The rearrangement links TRBV19 to TRBJ2-5, with unresolved D. The V and J ends lost 3 bases and 4 bases respectively, with 9 bases between them. Per germline, CDR1 LNHDA and CDR2 SQIVND (reference sequence). This CDR3 has 13 amino acids. DNA of the CDR3: TGTGCCAGTAGTATTTATTTCCGAGAGACCCAGTACTTC. This gives the protein CASSIYFRETQYF. The entire variable domain, with the rest obtained from reference TRBV19 and TRBJ2-5, is as follows: DGGITQSPKYLFRKEGQNVTLSCEQNLNHDAMYWYRQDPGQGLRLIYYSQIVNDFQKGDIAEGYSVSREKKESFPLTVTSAQKNPTAFYLCASSIYFRETQYFGPGTRLLVL.

The rearrangement links TRBV7-3 to TRBJ2-2; the match to TRBD1 covers 7 bases. Germline V lookup: CDR1 SGHTA, CDR2 FQGTGA. V lost 4 bases to trimming and J lost 5 bases; unmatched junction nucleotides: 4. This CDR3 is built from 14 residues. The CDR3 loop reads CASSYTGETGELFF. The CDR3 DNA follows: TGTGCCAGCAGCTACACAGGGGAAACCGGGGAGCTGTTTTTT.

This clone was detected only once. The chain joins TRBV5-1 to TRBJ2-3; 7 bases fit TRBD2. Germline CDR1 SGHRS, CDR2 YFSETQ. This CDR3 comprises 15 residues. V was pared by 5 bases and J by 2 bases, with 8 bases of the junction left unmatched. CDR3 nucleotides: TGCGCCAGCAGAGAGCGGGACCAACACACAGATACGCAGTATTTT. Protein: CASRERDQHTDTQYF.

The chain joins TRBV7-9 to TRBJ2-1; 9 bases align to TRBD2. The CDR3 has 15 amino acids. Germline V gene lookup returns CDR1 SEHNR and CDR2 FQNEAQ (reference sequence). V was pared by 3 bases and J by 8 bases, with 8 bases of the junction left unmatched. CDR3 DNA: TGTGCCAGCAGCTTGGAGAGCGGGGGGCAGGATGAGCAGTTCTTC. It codes for CASSLESGGQDEQFF.

The V call is TRBV7-2, the J call TRBJ1-1; possibly TRBD1 for D (6 bases). Germline CDR1 SGHTA, CDR2 FQGNSA. The V end lost 5 bases, the J end lost 3 bases, and 13 bases lay between the germline ends. CDR3 length: 14 amino acids. The CDR3 region is CASSPSQGYTEAFF. The CDR3 coding sequence is TGTGCCAGCAGCCCATCTCAGGGGTACACTGAAGCTTTCTTT.

This clone has just one count. The chain carries TRBV7-9 and TRBJ1-4, with D perhaps matching TRBD1 (5 bases). The germline V gene encodes CDR1 SEHNR and CDR2 FQNEAQ (reference sequence). V lost 5 bases, J lost 8 bases, and 15 bases lay in between. This CDR3 has 14 residues. The chain's CDR3 is CASSKYDSAEKLFF. CDR3 nucleotide sequence: TGTGCCAGCAGCAAATACGACAGTGCCGAAAAACTGTTTTTT.

The chain employs TRBV18 and TRBJ2-1; 8 bases line up with TRBD2. This CDR3 is 13 amino acids long. The V and J ends lost 5 bases and 5 bases, in that order; junction bases with no gene match: 2. The germline gives CDR1 KGHSH, CDR2 LQKENI. The CDR3: CASSTSGDNEQFF. The CDR3 nucleotides read TGTGCCAGCTCAACTAGCGGAGACAATGAGCAGTTCTTC.

This clone has just a few counts. The chain's CDR3 is CASSQDAGRYGYTF. CDR3 DNA sequence: TGCGCCAGCAGCCAAGACGCAGGGAGATATGGCTACACCTTC. The V call is TRBV4-1, the J call TRBJ1-2, with D maybe TRBD1 (5 bases). Germline CDR1 MGHRA, CDR2 YSYEKL. Trimming took off 0 bases at V and 5 bases at J, with 10 bases between the two ends. The CDR3 has 14 residues.

DNA of the CDR3: TGTGCCAGCAGTGGACTAGCGGGAGAATACAATGAGCAGTTCTTC. It translates to CASSGLAGEYNEQFF. This rearrangement joins TRBV6-2 or TRBV6-3 to TRBJ2-1; TRBD2 matches 13 bases. This CDR3 comprises 15 residues. Trimming removed 5 bases from V and 4 bases from J; junction bases left unmatched: 2. From germline, CDR1 is MNHEY and CDR2 SVGEGT.

This chain links TRBV9 with TRBJ2-7; perhaps TRBD2 as D (6 bases). Between the trimmed V and J ends, which lost 6 bases and 5 bases, there was a span of 9 bases. CDR3 length: 11 residues. Per the germline V gene, CDR1 is SGDLS and CDR2 is YYNGEE. CDR3 bases: TGTGCCAGCAAGGGAGGTAACGAGCAGTACTTC. Its protein product is CASKGGNEQYF.

The rearrangement uses TRBV3-1 (or the pseudogene TRBV3-2) and TRBJ1-1; no clear D gene. CDR1 and CDR2 from the germline V gene are LGHDT and YNNKEL (reference sequence). There are 14 residues in the CDR3. V was shortened by 4 bases and J by 4 bases, with 13 bases between the two germline ends. The CDR3 DNA is TGTGCCAGCAGCCGCCACGATGGTGGCACTGAAGCTTTCTTT. This sequence encodes CASSRHDGGTEAFF.

This chain connects TRBV11-3 to TRBJ2-1; a weak D match, TRBD2 (6 bases). V lost 2 bases to trimming and J lost 3 bases, with 8 bases between them. The CDR3 spans 14 residues. CDR1 and CDR2 from the germline V gene are SGHNT and YENEEA. The CDR3 DNA reads TGTGCCAGCAGCTTATCTAGCGACTACAATGAGCAGTTCTTC. Encoded protein: CASSLSSDYNEQFF.

The rearrangement uses TRBV29-1 and TRBJ1-2, with D unresolved. Germline assignment: CDR1 SQVTM and CDR2 ANQGSEA. This CDR3 has 11 residues. The V end was cut by 4 bases, the J end by 7 bases, with 10 bases between. The CDR3 DNA reads as TGCAGCGTTGGGCGGGGTCCTGGCTACACCTTC. It specifies CSVGRGPGYTF.

The genes are TRBV5-5 and TRBJ1-4; D is ambiguous. V was cut by 0 bases and J by 3 bases, with 12 bases left in between. The CDR3 is made up of 16 amino acids. Germline V CDR1 and CDR2: SGHKS, YYEKEE (reference sequence). The CDR3: CASSLVEWQANEKLFF. DNA of the CDR3: TGTGCCAGCAGCTTGGTGGAATGGCAGGCTAATGAAAAACTGTTTTTT. The whole variable domain, remainder taken from reference TRBV5-5 and TRBJ1-4, is DAGVTQSPTHLIKTRGQQVTLRCSPISGHKSVSWYQQVLGQGPQFIFQYYEKEERGRGNFPDRFSARQFPNYSSELNVNALLLGDSALYLCASSLVEWQANEKLFFGSGTQLSVL.

The chain couples TRBV7-2 to TRBJ2-7; D not certain. This CDR3 is built from 13 residues. V lost 0 bases to trimming and J lost 5 bases, with 8 bases between them. The V gene's germline CDR1 is SGHTA and CDR2 FQGNSA. This CDR3 is CASSLAGWDEQYF. The CDR3 DNA sequence: TGTGCCAGCAGCTTAGCGGGTTGGGACGAGCAGTACTTC.

This clone turned up a few times. J is TRBJ2-7 and V is TRBV6-1, with D tentatively TRBD2 (6 bases). Per the germline V gene, CDR1 is MNHNS and CDR2 is SASEGT. Trimming removed 3 bases at V and 0 bases at J, with 12 bases between. The CDR3 length is 15 residues. CDR3 in amino acids: CASSEVGGDSYEQYF. In DNA form, the CDR3 reads TGTGCCAGCAGTGAGGTGGGCGGGGACTCCTACGAGCAGTACTTC.

The V gene is TRBV6-5, the J gene TRBJ1-2; TRBD1 matches 7 bases. Germline-derived CDR1 and CDR2 are MNHEY and SVGAGI. The CDR3 spans 13 residues. Losses at the gene ends were 7 bases for V and 4 bases for J; bases not matched to a gene: 6. The CDR3 spells CASNRDSRYGYTF. The CDR3 DNA reads as TGTGCCAGCAACCGGGACAGTCGCTATGGCTACACCTTC.